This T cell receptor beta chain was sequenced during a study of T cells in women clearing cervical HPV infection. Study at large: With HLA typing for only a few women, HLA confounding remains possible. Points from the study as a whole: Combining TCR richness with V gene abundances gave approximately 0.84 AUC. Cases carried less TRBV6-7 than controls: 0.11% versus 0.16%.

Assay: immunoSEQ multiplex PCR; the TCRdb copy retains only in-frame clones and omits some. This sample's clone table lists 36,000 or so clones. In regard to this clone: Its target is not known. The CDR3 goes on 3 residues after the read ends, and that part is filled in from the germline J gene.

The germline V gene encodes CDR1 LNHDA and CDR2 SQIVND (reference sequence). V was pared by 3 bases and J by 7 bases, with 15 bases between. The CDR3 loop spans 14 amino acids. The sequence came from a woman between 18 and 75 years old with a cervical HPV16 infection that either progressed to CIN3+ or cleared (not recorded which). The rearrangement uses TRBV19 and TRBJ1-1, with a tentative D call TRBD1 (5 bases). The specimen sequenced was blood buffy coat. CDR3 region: CASSMGLRPGEAFF. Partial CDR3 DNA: TGTGCCAGTAGTATGGGGCTTCGTCCCGGTGAA.